What follows are 29 T cell receptor beta chains derived from one specimen sequenced in a study of OX40 agonist ivuxolimab in advanced cancers. Assay: immunoSEQ multiplex PCR; the TCRdb copy retains only in-frame clones and omits some. The sample lists about 73,000 clones, roughly 90% occurring once. The sample consisted of CD4+ or CD8+ T cells sorted from blood, taken in a trial of the OX40 agonist ivuxolimab. These receptors were obtained from an adult with an advanced solid tumor such as melanoma, head and neck, liver or kidney cancer.

This clone was counted between two and nine times. The chain carries TRBV14 and TRBJ1-3; D unclear. V was shortened by 2 bases and J by 0 bases, with 5 bases between the two germline ends. CDR1 SGHDN and CDR2 FVKESK come from the germline V gene. The CDR3 runs to 14 residues. CDR3 in amino acids: CASSQRTSGNTIYF. CDR3 DNA: TGTGCCAGCAGCCAACGGACCTCTGGAAACACCATATATTTT.

The chain combines TRBV27 with TRBJ2-1; D not certain. CDR1 MNHEY and CDR2 SMNVEV come from the germline V gene (reference sequence). V gave up 6 bases and J gave up 5 bases, with 5 bases separating them. The CDR3 extends over 11 amino acids. CDR3 DNA sequence: TGTGCCAGCAGATCCCACAATGAGCAGTTCTTC. Translated, it gives CASRSHNEQFF.

The CDR3 reads CASSLSRETNEKLFF. CDR3 in DNA: TGTGCCAGCTCACTTTCCAGGGAAACTAATGAAAAACTGTTTTTT. This chain connects TRBV18 to TRBJ1-4, with TRBD1 as a possible D gene (5 bases). V was trimmed by 4 bases and J by 1 base, leaving 10 bases between them. CDR1 KGHSH and CDR2 LQKENI come from the germline V gene. The CDR3 extends over 15 amino acids.

This chain connects TRBV4-1 to TRBJ1-4; tentative D call: TRBD1 (5 bases). The CDR3 is made up of 16 amino acids. The V end was cut by 4 bases, the J end by 5 bases, with 17 bases between. CDR1 and CDR2 (germline): MGHRA, YSYEKL. This chain's CDR3 is CASSLRGGDQNEKLFF. In DNA, the CDR3 is TGCGCCAGCAGCCTTCGCGGGGGTGACCAGAATGAAAAACTGTTTTTT.

The chain couples TRBV4-1 to TRBJ1-2; 8 bases fit TRBD1. The J segment lost 4 bases and the V segment lost 1 base, leaving 5 bases of the junction unmatched. The CDR3 totals 15 residues. Germline-derived CDR1 and CDR2 are MGHRA and YSYEKL. This CDR3 is CASSQARGRGYGYTF. CDR3 DNA sequence: TGCGCCAGCAGCCAAGCCAGGGGGCGCGGCTATGGCTACACCTTC.

The chain couples TRBV27 to TRBJ2-1; 9 positions match TRBD2. Germline V gives CDR1 MNHEY, CDR2 SMNVEV (reference sequence). This CDR3 region has 16 residues. J gave up 1 base and V 5 bases, and 6 bases lay outside the gene matches. The CDR3 loop reads CASSPRLAVSYNEQFF. The CDR3, as DNA: TGTGCCAGCAGTCCGCGACTAGCGGTTTCCTACAATGAGCAGTTCTTC.

V and J are TRBV19 and TRBJ1-3, with D tentatively TRBD1 (5 bases). The germline V gene encodes CDR1 LNHDA and CDR2 SQIVND (reference sequence). V gave up 5 bases and J gave up 0 bases, with 14 bases separating them. The CDR3 consists of 16 residues. This chain's CDR3 is CASSAYRDGSGNTIYF. The CDR3, as DNA: TGTGCCAGTAGTGCCTACCGGGACGGCTCTGGAAACACCATATATTTT.

The rearrangement links TRBV5-1 to TRBJ1-2; maybe TRBD1 (6 bases). CDR3 length: 13 residues. In germline, CDR1 is SGHRS, CDR2 YFSETQ. V shed 4 bases and J shed 6 bases, with 13 bases lying between them. DNA of the CDR3: TGCGCCAGCAGCCCTACGGGGGGCAATGGCTACACCTTC. Translating gives CASSPTGGNGYTF. The full variable domain, completed using reference TRBV5-1 and TRBJ1-2, is KAGVTQTPRYLIKTRGQQVTLSCSPISGHRSVSWYQQTPGQGLQFLFEYFSETQRNKGNFPGRFSGRQFSNSRSEMNVSTLELGDSALYLCASSPTGGNGYTFGSGTRLTVV.

This clone appeared once. The chain carries TRBV14 and TRBJ2-1; D is perhaps TRBD2 (6 bases). In germline, CDR1 is SGHDN, CDR2 FVKESK. The CDR3 is 15 residues long. Deletions cut 1 base from V and 5 bases from J, with 12 bases between. CDR3 bases: TGTGCCAGCAGCCAAGGGGGTAGCGGTCACAATGAGCAGTTCTTC. This translates into CASSQGGSGHNEQFF.

J is TRBJ1-2 and V is TRBV5-1, with 8 bases aligning to TRBD1. Germline CDR1 reads SGHRS; CDR2 reads YFSETQ. After removal of 5 bases from V and 6 bases from J, the junction contained 12 bases not matched to a gene. The CDR3 is 15 amino acids. The CDR3 sequence: CASRPNPGGAHGYTF. As DNA, the CDR3 is TGCGCCAGCAGGCCAAACCCAGGGGGCGCGCATGGCTACACCTTC.

Here the CDR3 DNA reads TGTGCCAGCAGCAACGTGGGCTCCTACGAGCAGTACTTC. This gives the protein CASSNVGSYEQYF. The chain carries TRBV6-6 and TRBJ2-7; the D is unclear. Trimming left V 6 bases short and J 0 bases short, with 9 bases between. This CDR3 has 13 amino acids. The germline CDR1 and CDR2 sequences are MNHNY and SVGAGI (reference sequence).

This clone appeared a single time. The chain joins TRBV19 to TRBJ2-3, with 7 bases aligning to TRBD2. V gave up 5 bases and J gave up 2 bases; unmatched junction bases: 10. CDR1 LNHDA and CDR2 SQIVND come from the germline V gene (reference sequence). The CDR3 has 16 amino acids. The CDR3 DNA reads TGTGCCAGTAGTCCGTCGCGGGGGACCCACACAGATACGCAGTATTTT. It encodes CASSPSRGTHTDTQYF.

A note on this clone: One end of the junction does not line up with germline, which may come from a read error. The CDR3 loop reads CAGRKTSNQPQHF. In nucleotides, the CDR3 is TGTGCCGGCAGGAAAACCAGCAATCAGCCCCAGCATTTT. The chain links TRBV28 to TRBJ1-5; D ambiguous. The germline gives CDR1 MDHEN, CDR2 SYDVKM. The CDR3 is 13 amino acids.

This rearrangement joins TRBV5-1 to TRBJ2-1; 8 bases fit TRBD1. V gave up 5 bases and J gave up 2 bases; unmatched junction bases: 3. The V gene's germline CDR1 is SGHRS and CDR2 YFSETQ. CDR3 length equals 14 residues. Written as DNA, the CDR3 is TGCGCCAGCAGGACAGGGGAGGCCTACAATGAGCAGTTCTTC. This codes for CASRTGEAYNEQFF.

The rearrangement joins TRBV5-1 to TRBJ1-2, with 9 bases identical to TRBD1. Germline V lookup: CDR1 SGHRS, CDR2 YFSETQ. V dropped 4 bases and J dropped 6; count of bases not matched to a gene: 4. The CDR3 sequence is 13 residues long. For the CDR3, the DNA is TGCGCCAGCAGCGTTCGACAGGGGGATGGCTACACCTTC. Translated: CASSVRQGDGYTF.

The V call is TRBV19, the J call TRBJ1-1, with D tentatively TRBD1 (5 bases). Germline V CDR1 and CDR2: LNHDA, SQIVND (reference sequence). V shed 0 bases and J shed 11 bases, with 13 bases lying between them. This CDR3 contains 13 residues. The CDR3 sequence is CASSIDPGTAAFF. As DNA, the CDR3 is TGTGCCAGTAGTATAGATCCGGGGACCGCGGCTTTCTTT. Based on the CDR3 plus reference TRBV19 and TRBJ1-1, the full variable domain is DGGITQSPKYLFRKEGQNVTLSCEQNLNHDAMYWYRQDPGQGLRLIYYSQIVNDFQKGDIAEGYSVSREKKESFPLTVTSAQKNPTAFYLCASSIDPGTAAFFGQGTRLTVV.

V usage is TRBV7-2 and J usage is TRBJ1-1; D not resolved. Trimming stripped 1 base from V and 3 bases from J, with 15 bases between. Germline V gene sequence: CDR1 SGHTA, CDR2 FQGNSA. CDR3 size: 16 residues. CDR3 in amino acids: CASSLGEREWDTEAFF. The CDR3, as DNA: TGTGCCAGCAGCTTAGGGGAACGTGAGTGGGACACTGAAGCTTTCTTT.

The chain recombines TRBV11-2 with TRBJ1-6; D is ambiguous. V lost 2 bases, J lost 10 bases, and 9 bases lay in between. This CDR3 comprises 13 residues. CDR1 SGHAT and CDR2 FQNNGV come from the germline V gene. In nucleotides, the CDR3 is TGTGCCAGCAGCTTATTCTTGGGGTCACCCCTCCACTTT. This translates into CASSLFLGSPLHF.

V is TRBV9 and J is TRBJ1-1, with no clear D. Germline CDR1 SGDLS, CDR2 YYNGEE. CDR3 size: 15 residues. V dropped 6 bases and J dropped 2 bases, with 17 bases sitting between them. CDR3 residues: CASTRSPWSNTEAFF. For the CDR3, the DNA is TGTGCCAGCACCCGATCCCCGTGGAGTAACACTGAAGCTTTCTTT.

This clone was counted a few times. The gene calls are TRBV27 and TRBJ2-7; TRBD1 aligns across 8 bases. The CDR3 loop spans 14 amino acids. Per the germline V gene, CDR1 is MNHEY and CDR2 is SMNVEV (reference sequence). The ends lost 2 bases at V and 4 bases at J; junction bases unmatched: 4. The CDR3 spells CASSLQGATYEQYF. CDR3 bases: TGTGCCAGCAGTTTACAGGGGGCCACGTACGAGCAGTACTTC.

The genes are TRBV28 and TRBJ1-1; possible D gene TRBD1, 6 bases. The CDR3 is 14 amino acids. V shed 7 bases and J shed 0 bases, with 12 bases lying between them. Germline CDR1 reads MDHEN; CDR2 reads SYDVKM. As DNA, the CDR3 is TGTGCCAGCAACTCCGGGACACTGAACACTGAAGCTTTCTTT. Translating gives CASNSGTLNTEAFF.

This clone showed up just a few times. The CDR3 nucleotides read TGTGCCAGCCGGGGCCTGGGGGTTTACGAGCAGTACTTC. Amino acids: CASRGLGVYEQYF. J is TRBJ2-7 and V is TRBV27, with D perhaps given as TRBD1 or TRBD2 (5 bases each). Germline V gives CDR1 MNHEY, CDR2 SMNVEV (reference sequence). V was cut by 8 bases and J by 4 bases, with 15 bases left in between. The length of the CDR3 is 13 residues.

The chain combines TRBV6-6 with TRBJ1-1; 8 nucleotides align to TRBD1. The ends lost 2 bases at V and 0 bases at J; junction bases unmatched: 2. Germline CDR1 MNHNY, CDR2 SVGAGI (reference sequence). There are 15 residues in the CDR3. The CDR3 sequence: CASSYGQGMNTEAFF. The CDR3 nucleotides are TGTGCCAGCAGTTACGGACAGGGCATGAACACTGAAGCTTTCTTT.

Worth noting for this clone: At one of its ends the junction is not consistent with the germline gene, which may arise from a read error. The V call is TRBV7-7, the J call TRBJ2-7; D ambiguous. Germline V CDR1 and CDR2: SSHAT, FNYEAQ (reference sequence). CDR3 length: 14 residues. CDR3 DNA sequence: TGTGCTAGCAGCTTAGGTCCTCCACCCTACGAGCAGTACTTC. It yields the protein CASSLGPPPYEQYF.

V and J are TRBV2 and TRBJ2-7; D is uncertain. Trimming stripped 6 bases from V and 2 bases from J, with 14 bases between. Germline lookup yields CDR1 SNHLY and CDR2 FYNNEI. This CDR3 is built from 14 residues. This chain's CDR3 is CASSTAFAPYEQYF. CDR3 nucleotide sequence: TGTGCCAGCAGCACTGCGTTTGCCCCCTACGAGCAGTACTTC.

The chain combines TRBV7-2 with TRBJ2-1; D possibly uses TRBD1 or TRBD2 (7 bases each). The germline gives CDR1 SGHTA, CDR2 FQGNSA. Trimming took 6 bases from V and 14 from J, leaving 17 bases between them. CDR3 length: 12 amino acids. The CDR3 is CASRRGGGSEFF. CDR3 nucleotides: TGTGCCAGCAGGCGAGGGGGCGGGAGTGAGTTCTTC.

V gene TRBV5-1 combines with J gene TRBJ2-5; 8 positions match TRBD2. The J segment lost 5 bases and the V segment lost 6 bases, leaving 6 bases of the junction unmatched. Per the germline V gene, CDR1 is SGHRS and CDR2 is YFSETQ. This CDR3 region has 13 residues. The CDR3 DNA is TGCGCCAGCACCACGGGAGGGGGGGAGACCCAGTACTTC. This gives the protein CASTTGGGETQYF.

The chain is built from TRBV4-1 and TRBJ2-7, with D possibly matching TRBD1 (6 bases). The germline gives CDR1 MGHRA, CDR2 YSYEKL. Deletions cut 5 bases from V and 6 bases from J, with 23 bases between. This CDR3 is 16 amino acids long. CDR3 amino acids: CASSSTGRPPMGEQYF. CDR3 coding DNA: TGCGCCAGCAGCTCGACAGGTCGCCCACCCATGGGCGAGCAGTACTTC.

This sequence joins TRBV4-2 and TRBJ2-2; D unresolved. The germline CDR1 and CDR2 sequences are LGHNA and YNFKEQ. CDR3 size: 13 residues. Deletions cut 1 base from V and 5 bases from J, with 5 bases between. Here the CDR3 reads CASSQGGTGELFF. CDR3 in DNA: TGTGCCAGCAGCCAAGGAGGTACCGGGGAGCTGTTTTTT.